One sample yielded the 20 T cell receptor beta chains listed below, sequenced in a study of blood T cell repertoires in COVID-19 (dated by TCRdb to the early 2020s). Libraries were prepared through the immunoSEQ multiplex PCR assay. TCRdb limited this immuneACCESS table to in-frame rearrangements with V and J called. A share of clones is missing; checked studies link under half to unresolved V genes, and the rest is unexplained. A total of about 390,000 clones appear in this sample, 85% to 90% of them only once. Approximately 9.3% of the sample is held by the ten biggest clonotypes. Sequenced input: PBMCs or T cells enriched from blood (not recorded which). Receptors originate from a woman between 45 and 60 years old who had recovered from COVID-19.

The V and J genes are TRBV6-6 and TRBJ1-2, with D hard to call. The CDR3 has 15 residues. Per the germline V gene, CDR1 is MNHNY and CDR2 is SVGAGI (reference sequence). V shed 0 bases and J shed 3 bases, with 11 bases lying between them. The CDR3 DNA follows: TGTGCCAGCAGTTACTCGCGGGGTCCGGACTATGGCTACACCTTC. Translated: CASSYSRGPDYGYTF.

This clone appeared a single time. The V call is TRBV24-1, the J call TRBJ2-3; D gene unclear. This CDR3 contains 11 residues. CDR1 and CDR2 (germline): KGHDR, SFDVKD. V dropped 5 bases and J dropped 6 bases, with 5 bases sitting between them. The CDR3 here is CATSALDTQYF. CDR3 DNA sequence: TGTGCCACCAGTGCCCTTGATACGCAGTATTTT.

This rearrangement joins TRBV19 to TRBJ1-2; TRBD1 might be the D (6 bases). This CDR3 is built from 13 residues. With 7 bases removed from V and 7 bases from J, the gap between germline ends came to 16 bases. Per germline, CDR1 LNHDA and CDR2 SQIVND (reference sequence). CDR3 coding DNA: TGTGCCAGTACCACAAGGCAGGGGCTTGGCTACACCTTC. Translation gives CASTTRQGLGYTF.

The chain carries TRBV27 and TRBJ2-1, with D unclear. CDR3 length: 14 amino acids. V shed 4 bases and J shed 3 bases, with 10 bases lying between them. Germline CDR1 and CDR2: MNHEY and SMNVEV (reference sequence). The CDR3 loop is CASSSLADYNEQFF. The CDR3 nucleotides read TGTGCCAGCAGTTCCCTGGCAGACTACAATGAGCAGTTCTTC.

The V and J genes are TRBV30 and TRBJ2-3, with TRBD2 matching 10 bases. Germline V gives CDR1 GTSNPN, CDR2 SVGIG (reference sequence). The trim removed 4 bases at V and 6 bases at J, leaving 7 bases unmatched. There are 14 residues in the CDR3. In DNA, the CDR3 is TGTGCCTGGACTAGCGGGGGACGGAGGGATACGCAGTATTTT. Translated, it gives CAWTSGGRRDTQYF.

The V gene is TRBV18, the J gene TRBJ1-1; TRBD1 aligns across 8 bases. CDR1 and CDR2 from the germline V gene are KGHSH and LQKENI. CDR3 size: 15 residues. With 2 bases clipped from V and 0 bases from J, the junction kept 2 bases outside the gene matches. CDR3 nucleotide sequence: TGTGCCAGCTCACCAACGACAGGGGTGAACACTGAAGCTTTCTTT. It yields the protein CASSPTTGVNTEAFF. The full variable domain, in which reference TRBV18 and TRBJ1-1 provide the parts outside the CDR3, is NAGVMQNPRHLVRRRGQEARLRCSPMKGHSHVYWYRQLPEEGLKFMVYLQKENIIDESGMPKERFSAEFPKEGPSILRIQQVVRGDSAAYFCASSPTTGVNTEAFFGQGTRLTVV.

This CDR3 is CASSLRFFGTGGTEAFF. CDR3 DNA: TGTGCCAGCAGCTTAAGGTTTTTCGGGACTGGGGGCACTGAAGCTTTCTTT. This chain uses TRBV7-2 with TRBJ1-1, with D perhaps TRBD1 (5 bases). V was trimmed by 2 bases and J by 4 bases, leaving 20 bases between them. The germline V gene encodes CDR1 SGHTA and CDR2 FQGNSA. This CDR3 comprises 17 residues.

The J gene is TRBJ2-5, the V gene TRBV27; TRBD1 matches at 10 bases. Unmatched junction bases numbered 11, after V lost 6 bases and J lost 7 bases. Germline values: CDR1 MNHEY, CDR2 SMNVEV (reference sequence). This CDR3 region has 15 residues. The CDR3 DNA reads TGTGCCAGCAGACAGTCGGGGACAGGGGTGGGGACCCAGTACTTC. It codes for CASRQSGTGVGTQYF.

There are a few counts of this clone. Additional DNA sequences in this sample encode the identical CDR3. The chain uses TRBV5-1 and TRBJ2-7; perhaps TRBD1 as D (5 bases). CDR1 and CDR2 (germline): SGHRS, YFSETQ. This CDR3 comprises 14 residues. Trimming cost V 2 bases and J 6 bases, with 15 bases left between them. The DNA of the CDR3 is TGCGCCAGCAGCTTAGGCCAGGGTTTAAGCGAGCAGTACTTC. Translation gives CASSLGQGLSEQYF.

The sample holds a few counts of this clone. V is TRBV4-1 and J is TRBJ2-2, with no clear D. Trimming removed 1 base from V and 7 bases from J, with 7 bases in between. The CDR3 extends over 13 amino acids. The germline V gene has CDR1 MGHRA and CDR2 YSYEKL. CDR3 sequence reads: CASSQGLYGELFF. The DNA of the CDR3 is TGCGCCAGCAGCCAAGGTCTTTACGGGGAGCTGTTTTTT.

The chain combines TRBV5-5 with TRBJ2-5; D may be TRBD2 (5 bases). V was trimmed by 4 bases and J by 5 bases, leaving 15 bases between them. The CDR3 is 14 amino acids. Germline V gene sequence: CDR1 SGHKS, CDR2 YYEKEE (reference sequence). In DNA form, the CDR3 reads TGTGCCAGCAGCCTGGAGGCAGGCCGGGAGACCCAGTACTTC. The encoded protein is CASSLEAGRETQYF.

This chain joins TRBV28 and TRBJ2-2; the D gene is possibly TRBD1 (6 bases). Germline CDR1 MDHEN, CDR2 SYDVKM. Deletions cut 3 bases from V and 5 bases from J, with 10 bases between. CDR3 length equals 14 residues. This CDR3 reads CASSLVRGTGELFF. In DNA form, the CDR3 reads TGTGCCAGCAGTTTGGTCAGGGGAACCGGGGAGCTGTTTTTT.

The chain carries TRBV18 and TRBJ2-7, with 7 bases aligning to TRBD1. This CDR3 contains 15 residues. CDR1 and CDR2 (germline): KGHSH, LQKENI. V lost 5 bases, J lost 3 bases, and 10 bases stayed unmatched. CDR3 amino acids: CASSSLGQWGYEQYF. The DNA of the CDR3 is TGTGCCAGCTCATCCCTGGGACAGTGGGGCTACGAGCAGTACTTC.

A single count supports this clone. This chain joins TRBV28 and TRBJ2-5, with D perhaps matching TRBD2 (5 bases). Trimming removed 3 bases at V and 5 bases at J, with 16 bases between. Per the germline V gene, CDR1 is MDHEN and CDR2 is SYDVKM. The CDR3 length is 15 residues. In nucleotides, the CDR3 is TGTGCCAGCAGTTTGATTCGGGCTGGCGGGGAGACCCAGTACTTC. Translation gives CASSLIRAGGETQYF.

V gene TRBV2 combines with J gene TRBJ1-3, with D possibly being TRBD1 (6 bases). The CDR3 runs to 16 residues. CDR1 SNHLY and CDR2 FYNNEI come from the germline V gene. Trimming took off 1 base at V and 0 bases at J, with 10 bases between the two ends. Here the CDR3 DNA reads TGTGCCAGCAGTGAAGGAAGGGGGATCTCTGGAAACACCATATATTTT. Its translation: CASSEGRGISGNTIYF.

V and J are TRBV28 and TRBJ1-3; D possibly corresponds to TRBD1 (5 bases). V lost 7 bases to trimming and J lost 0 bases, with 19 bases between them. Germline-derived CDR1 and CDR2 are MDHEN and SYDVKM. The CDR3 is 17 amino acids. Written as DNA, the CDR3 is TGTGCCAGCACCCACTGGGGCCGGATTACCTCTGGAAACACCATATATTTT. Translating gives CASTHWGRITSGNTIYF.

The chain combines TRBV21-1 with TRBJ2-5; the D segment call TRBD2 is taken from the table without a DNA check. TRBV21-1 is given as a pseudogene. This CDR3 has 14 amino acids. The CDR3 region is CASSKGDFPKTQYF. CDR3 in DNA: TGTGCCAGCAGCAAAGGGGACTTCCCCAAGACCCAGTACTTC.

The chain carries TRBV5-5 and TRBJ1-6, with 11 bases matching TRBD1. There are 15 residues in the CDR3. The trim removed 0 bases at V and 8 bases at J, leaving 1 base unmatched. Germline values: CDR1 SGHKS, CDR2 YYEKEE (reference sequence). CDR3 residues: CASSLVDRGHSPLHF. The CDR3, as DNA: TGTGCCAGCAGCTTGGTGGACAGGGGGCATTCACCCCTCCACTTT.

This sequence joins TRBV7-2 and TRBJ2-7; D gene unclear. V lost 2 bases to trimming and J lost 0 bases, with 8 bases between them. Germline V gives CDR1 SGHTA, CDR2 FQGNSA. The CDR3 covers 14 residues. CDR3 region: CASSLSASSYEQYF. CDR3 sequence (DNA): TGTGCCAGCAGCTTAAGTGCCAGCTCCTACGAGCAGTACTTC.

This clone has a single count. This chain connects TRBV2 to TRBJ2-3; no reliable D call. The CDR3 runs to 13 residues. CDR1 is SNHLY, CDR2 FYNNEI, per germline. With 8 bases removed from V and 2 bases from J, the gap between germline ends came to 11 bases. The CDR3 DNA reads TGTGCCAGCCCCTCCCCCGTCACAGATACGCAGTATTTT. Amino acids: CASPSPVTDTQYF.